This T cell receptor (beta chain) was identified during a study of technical replicates of blood from a few donors. Per the germline V gene, CDR1 is KGHSH and CDR2 is LQKENI. V was trimmed by 2 bases and J by 6 bases, leaving 8 bases between them. This CDR3 spans 13 amino acids. TCRdb's copy holds only in-frame clones and misses some; the assay was immunoSEQ multiplex PCR. This sample has 84,000 or so clones, with about 94% found just once. The V and J genes are TRBV18 and TRBJ1-5; no clear D. The receptor was isolated from a human donor in good health. The sequencing input was T cells isolated from PBMCs. In DNA, the CDR3 is TGTGCCAGCTCACCATCAGAGGGTCAGCCCCAGCATTTT. Its translation: CASSPSEGQPQHF.